A single T cell receptor (beta chain) is shown here with its context. Its antigen is unknown. This entry is derived from a study of shared clonotypes between healthy human individuals. Looking at the study overall: Sampling drew on donors who were a couple of women and a few men aged 18 to 49. Notes on the study in general: Generation probabilities of non-shared clonotypes were lower (relative to those shared by all four donors). Rarefaction showed that sequencing of sorted subsets was incomplete (despite large depth).

Sequenced by immunoSEQ multiplex PCR; TCRdb stores in-frame clones only, minus some. The profile shows 650,000 to 800,000 clones, around 90% of them singletons. There are 14 residues in the CDR3. Per germline, CDR1 SEHNR and CDR2 FQNEAQ (reference sequence). V lost 1 base and J lost 1, with 7 bases in between. Naive CD8 populations comprised CD45RO-negative cells positively selected for CCR7, excluding terminally differentiated effector memory CD45RA+ cells. This rearrangement joins TRBV7-9 to TRBJ2-5; D remains ambiguous. Sequencing used naive CD8+ T cells sorted from blood. The clonotype was recovered from a man aged 25-40 years in good health. CDR3 loop: CASSLVGAQETQYF. The CDR3 nucleotides read TGTGCCAGCAGCTTAGTAGGCGCCCAAGAGACCCAGTACTTC.